A selection of T cell receptor beta chains follows, all from one sample in a study of blood T cell repertoires in COVID-19. Some clones are missing from TCRdb's copy, which holds only in-frame ones; the method was immunoSEQ multiplex PCR. The top ten hold around 35% of the sample, which has around 160,000 clones, roughly 84% seen once. The sequencing input was peripheral blood. All receptors derive from a human donor in a cohort sampled during active COVID-19. The CDR3 runs from the conserved cysteine through the conserved F or W. The D gene is left open where the match is weak. Size is omitted from some rows. Given values are once, few, many or a class for expanded clones.

NA,TRBV5-1,NA,TRBJ2-5,CASSLGQKQETQYF,TGCGCCAGCAGCTTAGGACAGAAACAAGAGACCCAGTACTTC
NA,TRBV6-2/TRBV6-3,NA,TRBJ1-2,CASSYGANYGYTF,TGTGCCAGCAGTTATGGAGCTAACTATGGCTACACCTTC
NA,TRBV30,NA,TRBJ2-7,CAWSPWGSSYEQYF,TGTGCCTGGAGCCCCTGGGGCAGCTCCTACGAGCAGTACTTC
TRBD1,TRBV5-6,NA,TRBJ1-5,CASSPGQGNQPQHF,TGTGCCAGCAGCCCCGGACAGGGGAATCAGCCCCAGCATTTT
TRBD2,TRBV7-7,NA,TRBJ2-3,CASSPSGSPSGDTQYF,TGTGCTAGCAGCCCTAGCGGCTCTCCCTCCGGAGATACGCAGTATTTT
NA,TRBV30,NA,TRBJ2-6,CAWSTGTGANVLTF,TGTGCCTGGAGTACGGGAACTGGGGCCAACGTCCTGACTTTC
TRBD1,TRBV4-1,once,TRBJ1-2,CASSQEGTGRAGYTF,TGCGCCAGCAGCCAAGAGGGGACAGGGAGGGCTGGCTACACCTTC
NA,TRBV15,once,TRBJ1-4,CATSRGNQATNEKLFF,TGTGCCACCAGCAGAGGAAACCAGGCAACTAATGAAAAACTGTTTTTT
NA,TRBV30,NA,TRBJ1-5,CAWSVHFGHQPQHF,TGTGCCTGGAGTGTACACTTTGGGCATCAGCCCCAGCATTTT
TRBD2,TRBV18,once,TRBJ2-2,CASSPRGANTGELFF,TGTGCCAGCTCCCCCCGGGGGGCGAACACCGGGGAGCTGTTTTTT
NA,TRBV5-5,NA,TRBJ1-5,CASSLQESQPQHF,TGTGCCAGCAGCTTGCAGGAAAGTCAGCCCCAGCATTTT
NA,TRBV19,once,TRBJ1-2,CASKEMRYGYTF,TGTGCCAGTAAGGAGATGAGGTATGGCTACACCTTC
TRBD2,TRBV3-1/TRBV3-2,NA,TRBJ2-2,CASSQVASGGPQVDTGELFF,TGTGCCAGCAGCCAAGTAGCGTCGGGGGGTCCCCAGGTAGACACCGGGGAGCTGTTTTTT
TRBD1,TRBV4-1,NA,TRBJ2-7,CASSRGTGYYYEQYF,TGCGCCAGCAGCCGCGGGACAGGGTATTATTACGAGCAGTACTTC
TRBD2,TRBV5-4,NA,TRBJ2-7,CASSPRGGDEQYF,TGTGCCAGCAGCCCCCGGGGAGGGGACGAGCAGTACTTC
NA,TRBV20-1,NA,TRBJ2-5,CSASRLATGETQYF,TGCAGTGCTAGTAGGCTAGCGACGGGAGAGACCCAGTACTTC
NA,TRBV7-2,NA,TRBJ2-5,CASSVQGWETQYF,TGTGCCAGCAGCGTCCAGGGATGGGAGACCCAGTACTTC
NA,TRBV18,NA,TRBJ2-5,CASSQERETQYF,TGTGCCAGCTCACAAGAGAGAGAGACCCAGTACTTC
TRBD2,TRBV24-1,NA,TRBJ2-1,CATRPGGAYNEQFF,TGTGCCACCCGTCCCGGGGGGGCCTACAATGAGCAGTTCTTC
NA,TRBV5-1,NA,TRBJ2-1,CASSFGGYEQFF,TGCGCCAGCAGCTTTGGGGGGTATGAGCAGTTCTTC
NA,TRBV3-1/TRBV3-2,NA,TRBJ1-4,CASSQGGGGGEKLFF,TGTGCCAGCAGCCAAGGCGGGGGCGGTGGTGAAAAACTGTTTTTT
NA,TRBV10-3,NA,TRBJ1-1,CAISEFGRRTEAFF,TGTGCCATCAGTGAGTTCGGTCGGAGAACTGAAGCTTTCTTT
NA,TRBV27,few,TRBJ1-1,CASSLDWGAEAFF,TGTGCCAGCAGTCTGGACTGGGGGGCTGAAGCTTTCTTT
NA,TRBV6-1,NA,TRBJ1-2,CASSEYGGANYGYTF,TGTGCCAGCAGTGAATACGGAGGGGCCAACTATGGCTACACCTTC
NA,TRBV19,NA,TRBJ2-5,CASSPKTKETQYF,TGTGCCAGTTCCCCGAAAACAAAAGAGACCCAGTACTTC
TRBD2,TRBV6-5,NA,TRBJ2-7,CASIFWGGISVEQYF,TGTGCCAGCATTTTCTGGGGGGGTATATCAGTCGAGCAGTACTTC
NA,TRBV2,NA,TRBJ1-3,CASSGQISGNTIYF,TGTGCCAGCAGTGGACAGATCTCTGGAAACACCATATATTTT
TRBD1,TRBV4-3,NA,TRBJ1-5,CASSQTGTGNQPQHF,TGCGCCAGCAGCCAGACAGGGACGGGCAATCAGCCCCAGCATTTT
NA,TRBV5-1,NA,TRBJ2-1,CASSFLGGADEHPGVYNEQFF,TGCGCCAGCAGCTTTTTAGGGGGGGCCGACGAACACCCGGGGGTTTACAATGAGCAGTTCTTC
NA,TRBV25-1,NA,TRBJ2-7,CASSDPVEQYF,TGTGCCAGCAGTGATCCGGTCGAGCAGTACTTC
NA,TRBV12-3/TRBV12-4,NA,TRBJ2-7,CASSWSSSYEQYF,TGTGCCAGCAGCTGGAGCAGTTCCTACGAGCAGTACTTC
TRBD1,TRBV15,NA,TRBJ1-5,CATSRSGQVLAF,TGTGCCACCAGCAGATCGGGACAGGTACTTGCTTTT
TRBD2,TRBV7-6,NA,TRBJ2-1,CASSFSGTRGYNEQFF,TGTGCCAGCAGCTTTTCCGGGACTAGGGGGTACAATGAGCAGTTCTTC
TRBD1,TRBV5-1,NA,TRBJ1-4,CASTSGRGLEKLFF,TGCGCCAGCACTTCGGGAAGGGGGCTAGAAAAACTGTTTTTT
TRBD2,TRBV27,NA,TRBJ2-3,CASSSTSGGSDTQYF,TGTGCCAGCAGTTCCACTAGCGGGGGATCAGATACGCAGTATTTT
NA,TRBV11-2,NA,TRBJ2-3,CASSLGPAGARTDTQYF,TGTGCCAGCAGCTTAGGGCCGGCGGGGGCCCGCACAGATACGCAGTATTTT
NA,TRBV7-6,NA,TRBJ2-7,CASSPTPQTGGTAVGEQYF,TGTGCCAGCAGCCCTACGCCCCAAACGGGCGGGACAGCGGTTGGCGAGCAGTACTTC
NA,TRBV10-3,once,TRBJ1-5,CAISESGGNNQPQHF,TGTGCCATCAGTGAGTCGGGAGGGAACAATCAGCCCCAGCATTTT
NA,TRBV5-6,once,TRBJ2-1,CASSLVTSIYNEQFF,TGTGCCAGCAGCTTGGTTACTAGTATTTACAATGAGCAGTTCTTC
NA,TRBV11-2,NA,TRBJ2-5,CASSLEVGRDQETQYF,TGTGCCAGCAGCTTAGAGGTTGGGCGGGACCAAGAGACCCAGTACTTC
TRBD1,TRBV30,NA,TRBJ1-6,CAWDRGKMQGVSPLHF,TGTGCCTGGGACAGGGGAAAGATGCAAGGGGTTTCACCCCTCCACTTT
NA,TRBV7-2,NA,TRBJ2-5,CASSVSVQETQYF,TGTGCCAGCAGCGTTTCCGTCCAAGAGACCCAGTACTTC
NA,TRBV3-1/TRBV3-2,NA,TRBJ1-4,CASSQVPGANEKLFF,TGTGCCAGCAGCCAAGTTCCGGGGGCTAATGAAAAACTGTTTTTT
NA,TRBV6-5,once,TRBJ1-2,CASSYRGGAYGYTF,TGTGCCAGCAGTTACAGGGGAGGGGCCTATGGCTACACCTTC
NA,TRBV7-9,NA,TRBJ1-2,CASSLQDIGGGARNYGYTF,TGTGCCAGCAGCTTACAGGATATAGGGGGTGGCGCTAGAAACTATGGCTACACCTTC
NA,TRBV10-3,few,TRBJ2-7,CAVSIGQDYEQYF,TGTGCCGTGTCTATAGGACAAGACTACGAGCAGTACTTC
TRBD1,TRBV27,NA,TRBJ2-6,CASSSRDRGVYGANVLTF,TGTGCCAGCAGCTCCCGGGACAGGGGGGTATACGGGGCCAACGTCCTGACTTTC
TRBD1,TRBV18,NA,TRBJ2-2,CASSLTSGTDTGELFF,TGTGCCAGCTCTCTTACTTCCGGGACAGACACCGGGGAGCTGTTTTTT
NA,TRBV4-1,once,TRBJ1-1,CASSQDGRPNTEAFF,TGCGCCAGCAGCCAAGATGGGAGGCCCAACACTGAAGCTTTCTTT
NA,TRBV6-1,NA,TRBJ1-2,CASSVRQEQANYGYTF,TGTGCCAGCAGTGTCCGACAGGAACAAGCTAACTATGGCTACACCTTC